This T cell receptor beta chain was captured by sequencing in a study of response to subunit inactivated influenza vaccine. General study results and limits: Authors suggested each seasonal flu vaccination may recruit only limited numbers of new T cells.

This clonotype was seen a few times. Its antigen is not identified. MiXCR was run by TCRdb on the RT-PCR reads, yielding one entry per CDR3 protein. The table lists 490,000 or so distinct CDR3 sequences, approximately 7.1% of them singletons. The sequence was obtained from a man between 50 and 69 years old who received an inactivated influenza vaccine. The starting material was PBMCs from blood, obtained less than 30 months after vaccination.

CDR3 sequence (DNA): TGCGCCAGCACATATGGGACTAGCGGGAGATATGAGCAGTTCTTC. It translates to CASTYGTSGRYEQFF. The chain joins TRBV4-3 to TRBJ2-1; TRBD2 aligns across 14 bases. Germline-derived CDR1 and CDR2 are LGHNA and YSLEER. This CDR3 has 15 residues. The junction had 7 bases not matched to a gene; V was cut back by 7 bases and J by 8 bases.